One sample yielded the 13 T cell receptor beta chains listed below, sequenced in a study of blood T cell repertoires in COVID-19. Data came from immunoSEQ multiplex PCR; TCRdb stores just in-frame clones and leaves some out. Of 140,000 or so clones listed, about 86% are singletons. The sequenced sample consisted of peripheral blood. These receptors all come from a woman aged 45-60 years with active or convalescent COVID-19.

V is TRBV18 and J is TRBJ2-1, with 7 nucleotides matching TRBD1. The junction had 11 bases not matched to a gene; V was cut back by 4 bases and J by 8 bases. The CDR3 length is 15 residues. Germline loops: CDR1 KGHSH, CDR2 LQKENI. The CDR3: CASSLDRVISDEQFF. CDR3 sequence (DNA): TGTGCCAGCTCACTTGACAGGGTAATATCCGATGAGCAGTTCTTC.

The genes are TRBV27 and TRBJ2-2; D not resolved. Germline CDR1 and CDR2: MNHEY and SMNVEV (reference sequence). This CDR3 has 12 residues. V was trimmed by 6 bases and J by 6 bases, leaving 8 bases between them. CDR3 sequence (DNA): TGTGCCAGCAGCCACCTACCCGGGGAGCTGTTTTTT. Translating it yields CASSHLPGELFF.

This clone was observed a single time. The V call is TRBV3-1 (or the pseudogene TRBV3-2), the J call TRBJ1-2; D unclear. Trimming took 1 base from V and 4 from J, leaving 10 bases between them. The CDR3 is 14 residues long. Germline assignment: CDR1 LGHDT and CDR2 YNNKEL (reference sequence). The CDR3 loop is CASSQGAGGYGYTF. CDR3 in DNA: TGTGCCAGCAGCCAAGGGGCCGGAGGCTATGGCTACACCTTC.

This sequence joins TRBV7-2 and TRBJ2-3; D gene ambiguous. Germline V CDR1 and CDR2: SGHTA, FQGNSA. This CDR3 has 12 residues. V lost 6 bases and J lost 0, with 4 bases in between. The CDR3 DNA sequence: TGTGCCAGCAGTCCGAGCACAGATACGCAGTATTTT. Its translation is CASSPSTDTQYF.

J is TRBJ1-2 and V is TRBV5-1; 8 nucleotides line up with TRBD1. CDR1 and CDR2 from the germline V gene are SGHRS and YFSETQ. The CDR3 loop spans 16 amino acids. J was trimmed by 1 base and V by 2 bases; bases with no gene match: 7. The CDR3 region is CASSFQGAANNYGYTF. CDR3 sequence (DNA): TGCGCCAGCAGCTTCCAGGGGGCGGCGAATAACTATGGCTACACCTTC.

The V and J genes are TRBV9 and TRBJ1-6; possible D gene TRBD1, 5 bases. Germline V gives CDR1 SGDLS, CDR2 YYNGEE. This CDR3 is built from 15 residues. V dropped 0 bases and J dropped 10 bases, with 14 bases sitting between them. In nucleotides, the CDR3 is TGTGCCAGCAGCGTAGGGGGGGAGCTTTACTCACCCCTCCACTTT. Protein sequence: CASSVGGELYSPLHF.

The chain employs TRBV7-2 and TRBJ1-5; D unclear. CDR3 length: 13 amino acids. Trimming shortened V by 5 bases and J by 4 bases, and 9 bases separated the two germline ends. Germline V gene data show CDR1 as SGHTA and CDR2 as FQGNSA. CDR3 sequence: CASSPGWNQPQHF. CDR3 coding DNA: TGTGCCAGCAGCCCCGGGTGGAATCAGCCCCAGCATTTT.

The V gene is TRBV12-5, the J gene TRBJ1-5; no clear D gene. This CDR3 region has 13 residues. The V end was cut by 3 bases, the J end by 3 bases, with 6 bases between. CDR1 is LGHNT, CDR2 FRNRAP, per germline. Written as DNA, the CDR3 is TGTGCTAGTGGTTTACAAGTCAATCAGCCCCAGCATTTT. Residues: CASGLQVNQPQHF.

The gene calls are TRBV9 and TRBJ2-3; TRBD1 agrees at 7 bases. This CDR3 is 15 amino acids long. The V gene's germline CDR1 is SGDLS and CDR2 YYNGEE. The V and J ends lost 4 bases and 0 bases, in that order; junction bases with no gene match: 5. In DNA form, the CDR3 reads TGTGCCAGCAGCCTGGGACAGCTTAGCACAGATACGCAGTATTTT. This codes for CASSLGQLSTDTQYF.

V usage is TRBV28 and J usage is TRBJ1-1, with 7 bases matching TRBD1. The CDR3 covers 15 residues. V lost 5 bases to trimming and J lost 7 bases; unmatched junction nucleotides: 13. Germline V gene data show CDR1 as MDHEN and CDR2 as SYDVKM. For the CDR3, the DNA is TGTGCCAGCAGTCTGATCAACAGGGGAGCGGGTGAAGCTTTCTTT. Its translation: CASSLINRGAGEAFF.

The chain combines TRBV7-2 with TRBJ1-2, with D unclear. V lost 6 bases, J lost 2 bases, and 16 bases lay in between. CDR3 size: 15 residues. The germline gives CDR1 SGHTA, CDR2 FQGNSA. This CDR3 reads CASRIAGGGNYGYTF. For the CDR3, the DNA is TGTGCCAGCAGGATCGCGGGTGGTGGGAACTATGGCTACACCTTC.

This chain uses TRBV6-2 or TRBV6-3 with TRBJ2-5; 10 positions agree with TRBD2. V was clipped by 6 bases and J by 2 bases; unmatched bases: 3. The CDR3 runs 14 residues. Germline lookup yields CDR1 MNHEY and CDR2 SVGEGT. The CDR3 bases are TGTGCCAGCAGCTCTAGCGGGAGTCAAGAGACCCAGTACTTC. It encodes CASSSSGSQETQYF.

This rearrangement joins TRBV2 to TRBJ1-2, with D perhaps matching TRBD1 (5 bases). Trimming pared 2 bases from V and 1 base from J, leaving 14 bases between. The CDR3 has 16 residues. Germline V gene sequence: CDR1 SNHLY, CDR2 FYNNEI. The CDR3 here is CASSEREGEGNYGYTF. CDR3 in DNA: TGTGCCAGCAGTGAAAGAGAAGGGGAGGGTAACTATGGCTACACCTTC. The full variable domain, completed using reference TRBV2 and TRBJ1-2, is EPEVTQTPSHQVTQMGQEVILRCVPISNHLYFYWYRQILGQKVEFLVSFYNNEISEKSEIFDDQFSVERPDGSNFTLKIRSTKLEDSAMYFCASSEREGEGNYGYTFGSGTRLTVV.